This T cell receptor (beta chain) was documented in a study of T cells after yellow fever vaccination. Via MiXCR, TCRdb re-called the 5' RACE reads, giving one row per CDR3 protein. The sample records approximately 300,000 distinct CDR3 sequences, about 10% being singletons. The CDR3 runs 14 residues. V lost 2 bases to trimming and J lost 5 bases; unmatched junction nucleotides: 4. Germline CDR1 and CDR2: KGHSH and LQKENI. This specimen was CD4+ T cells sorted from PBMCs, taken 45 days after the yellow fever booster vaccination. This chain links TRBV18 with TRBJ2-7; 9 nucleotides align to TRBD1. This TCR was recovered from a young man who received the YFV17D yellow fever vaccine. The CDR3 loop reads CASSPWTGEDEQYF. The DNA of the CDR3 is TGTGCCAGCTCACCATGGACAGGGGAGGACGAGCAGTACTTC.